The next 10 T cell receptor beta chains were all read from a single sample in a study of human T cells and chemical hapten exposure (dated by TCRdb to the early 2020s). The method behind the library was RACE. Instrument used: NextSeq 500. TCRdb cleaned the public reads at Q25 with fastp, built clones with MiXCR and kept in-frame beta chains. Each entry merges the rows of one CDR3 protein and shows their most common DNA and genes. This sample is represented by more than 80,000 distinct CDR3 sequences; roughly a tenth of them were singletons. The ten most abundant clones make up roughly 5% of the sample. The sample's time point label is to be understood as: patch test 2, 6 weeks after DPC sensitization. Read against the paper, the sample's treatment or condition label means: therapeutic diphenylcyclopropenone sensitization with weekly scalp DPC. Sample: whole blood, taken in connection with sensitization to the hapten diphenylcyclopropenone (DPC). All receptors derive from a woman in her fifties or sixties with alopecia areata. Some clones in this sample may be carry-over from other donors' samples.

Ten or more counts support this clonotype. The chain employs TRBV20-1 and TRBJ2-1; 11 positions match TRBD2. CDR1 DFQATT and CDR2 SNEGSKA come from the germline V gene (reference sequence). Germline trimming cut 0 bases from V and 4 bases from J; bases unmatched to any gene: 5. This CDR3 is 16 amino acids long. The DNA for the CDR3 is TGCAGTGCTAGAGAAACTAGCGGGAGATATTACAATGAGCAGTTCTTC. Translating gives CSARETSGRYYNEQFF.

J is TRBJ2-1 and V is TRBV30, with 10 positions matching TRBD2. The CDR3 consists of 14 residues. The trim removed 1 base at V and 4 bases at J, leaving 1 base unmatched. The germline V gene has CDR1 GTSNPN and CDR2 SVGIG (reference sequence). CDR3 amino acids: CAWSGTSGYNEQFF. Written as DNA, the CDR3 is TGTGCCTGGAGTGGGACTAGCGGATACAATGAGCAGTTCTTC.

The table lists this clonotype with many counts. This chain uses TRBV7-7 with TRBJ2-2, with 8 bases identical to TRBD1. From germline, CDR1 is SSHAT and CDR2 FNYEAQ (reference sequence). V shed 5 bases and J 4 bases; nucleotides not matched to a gene: 12. The CDR3 extends over 17 amino acids. The CDR3 DNA is TGTGCCAGCAGCCAGGGGACAGGAGATATTTCCACCGGGGAGCTGTTTTTT. Its translation is CASSQGTGDISTGELFF.

This clonotype was recorded a few times. The V gene is TRBV5-1, the J gene TRBJ2-1; no definite D call. Germline CDR1 SGHRS, CDR2 YFSETQ. CDR3 length: 14 residues. Between the trimmed V and J ends, which lost 4 bases and 9 bases, there was a span of 17 bases. CDR3 protein: CASSLGGYLGEQFF. The DNA of the CDR3 is TGCGCCAGCAGCCTGGGCGGTTACCTAGGTGAGCAGTTCTTC.

This clonotype was seen ten or more times. This rearrangement joins TRBV5-1 to TRBJ2-1, with 9 bases fitting TRBD1. Germline V gives CDR1 SGHRS, CDR2 YFSETQ. With 0 bases clipped from V and 6 bases from J, the junction kept 10 bases outside the gene matches. The CDR3 extends over 17 amino acids. CDR3 region: CASSLGHRDRETNEQFF. Written as DNA, the CDR3 is TGCGCCAGCAGCTTGGGACATCGGGACAGGGAGACCAATGAGCAGTTCTTC. Full variable domain (rest looked up from reference TRBV5-1 and TRBJ2-1): KAGVTQTPRYLIKTRGQQVTLSCSPISGHRSVSWYQQTPGQGLQFLFEYFSETQRNKGNFPGRFSGRQFSNSRSEMNVSTLELGDSALYLCASSLGHRDRETNEQFFGPGTRLTVL.

This clonotype has ten or more counts. V is TRBV29-1 and J is TRBJ1-1, with D unresolved. The CDR3 spans 11 residues. From germline, CDR1 is SQVTM and CDR2 ANQGSEA. The germline V and J ends were trimmed by 7 bases and 3 bases, with 9 bases remaining between them. The CDR3 coding sequence is TGCAGCGCCTCAACCTACACTGAAGCTTTCTTT. Translating gives CSASTYTEAFF.

The rearrangement uses TRBV6-5 and TRBJ2-1, with D possibly called TRBD1 or TRBD2 (5 bases each). The CDR3 runs 15 residues. V lost 6 bases, J lost 0 bases, and 12 bases lay in between. The V gene's germline CDR1 is MNHEY and CDR2 SVGAGI. The chain's CDR3 is CASRGPGGSYNEQFF. In DNA form, the CDR3 reads TGTGCCAGCAGAGGGCCTGGGGGCTCCTACAATGAGCAGTTCTTC.

In its sample, this clonotype was seen many times. The chain joins TRBV29-1 to TRBJ2-3; 7 bases agree with TRBD1. The CDR3 totals 14 residues. V trimming: 4 bases; J trimming: 1 base; junction bases outside the gene matches: 5. Per germline, CDR1 SQVTM and CDR2 ANQGSEA. The CDR3 spells CSVAIQGGTDTQYF. The DNA of the CDR3 is TGCAGCGTTGCAATCCAGGGGGGCACAGATACGCAGTATTTT.

This clonotype has at least ten counts. CDR3 sequence: CASSDRVTYEQYF. CDR3 in DNA: TGTGCCAGCAGTGACAGGGTTACCTACGAGCAGTACTTC. The J gene is TRBJ2-7, the V gene TRBV12-3 or TRBV12-4; TRBD1 aligns across 7 bases. This CDR3 contains 13 residues. J lost 2 bases, V lost 5 bases, and 3 bases had no gene match.

The chain joins TRBV7-2 to TRBJ2-2, with D perhaps TRBD1 (6 bases). Trimming took off 6 bases at V and 2 bases at J, with 13 bases between the two ends. Germline V gene lookup returns CDR1 SGHTA and CDR2 FQGNSA. CDR3 length equals 15 residues. The CDR3 DNA sequence: TGTGCCAGCAGTTTCTTACAGGGAAACACCGGGGAGCTGTTTTTT. It codes for CASSFLQGNTGELFF.